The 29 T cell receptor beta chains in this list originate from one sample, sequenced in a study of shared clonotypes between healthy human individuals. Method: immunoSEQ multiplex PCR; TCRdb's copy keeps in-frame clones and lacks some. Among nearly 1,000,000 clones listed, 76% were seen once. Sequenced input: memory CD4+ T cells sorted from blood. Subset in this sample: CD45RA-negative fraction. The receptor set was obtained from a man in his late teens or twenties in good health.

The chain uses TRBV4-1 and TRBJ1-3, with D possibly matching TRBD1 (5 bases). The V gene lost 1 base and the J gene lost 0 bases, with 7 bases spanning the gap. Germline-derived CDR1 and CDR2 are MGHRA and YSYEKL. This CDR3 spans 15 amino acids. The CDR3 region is CASSQATGSGNTIYF. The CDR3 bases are TGCGCCAGCAGCCAAGCCACAGGCTCTGGAAACACCATATATTTT.

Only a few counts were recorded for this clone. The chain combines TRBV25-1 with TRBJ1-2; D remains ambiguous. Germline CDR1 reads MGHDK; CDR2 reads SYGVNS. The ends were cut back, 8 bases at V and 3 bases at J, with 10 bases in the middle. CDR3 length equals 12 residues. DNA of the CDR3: TGTGCCAGCCCCGACGGGCACTATGGCTACACCTTC. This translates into CASPDGHYGYTF.

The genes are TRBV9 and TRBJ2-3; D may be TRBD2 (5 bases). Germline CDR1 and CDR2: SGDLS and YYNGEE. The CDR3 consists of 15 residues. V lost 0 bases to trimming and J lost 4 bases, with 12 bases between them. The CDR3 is CASSVGGSPPDTQYF. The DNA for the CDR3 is TGTGCCAGCAGCGTAGGCGGGTCCCCCCCAGATACGCAGTATTTT.

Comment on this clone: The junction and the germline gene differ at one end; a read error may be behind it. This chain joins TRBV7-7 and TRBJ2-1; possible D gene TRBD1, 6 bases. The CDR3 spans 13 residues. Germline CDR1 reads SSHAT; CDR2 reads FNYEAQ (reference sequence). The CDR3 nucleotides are TGTGCTAGCAGCCCGAACAGGGATGGTGAGCAGTTCTTC. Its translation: CASSPNRDGEQFF.

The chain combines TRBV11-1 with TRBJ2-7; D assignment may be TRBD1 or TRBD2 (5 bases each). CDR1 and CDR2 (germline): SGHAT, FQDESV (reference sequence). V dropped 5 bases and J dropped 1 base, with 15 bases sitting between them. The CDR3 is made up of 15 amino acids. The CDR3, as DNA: TGTGCCAGCAGCCGATTGGGGGACGGGTCCTACGAGCAGTACTTC. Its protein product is CASSRLGDGSYEQYF.

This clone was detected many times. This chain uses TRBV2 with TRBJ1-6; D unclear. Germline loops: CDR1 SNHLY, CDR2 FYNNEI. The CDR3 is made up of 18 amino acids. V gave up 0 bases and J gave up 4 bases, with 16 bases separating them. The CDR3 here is CASSEANGFLGYNSPLHF. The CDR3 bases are TGTGCCAGCAGTGAAGCAAATGGGTTCCTCGGGTATAATTCACCCCTCCACTTT.

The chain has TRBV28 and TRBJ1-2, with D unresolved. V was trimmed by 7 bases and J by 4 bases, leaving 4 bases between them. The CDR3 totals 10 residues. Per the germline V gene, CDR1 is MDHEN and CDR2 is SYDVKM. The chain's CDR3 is CASIRYGYTF. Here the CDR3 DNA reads TGTGCCAGCATCCGCTATGGCTACACCTTC.

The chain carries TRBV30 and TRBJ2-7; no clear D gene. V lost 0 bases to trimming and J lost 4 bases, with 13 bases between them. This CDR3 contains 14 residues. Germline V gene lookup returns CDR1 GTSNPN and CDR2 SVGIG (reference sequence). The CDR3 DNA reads TGTGCCTGGAGTGTATCCCTAGTTGGGTACGAGCAGTACTTC. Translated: CAWSVSLVGYEQYF. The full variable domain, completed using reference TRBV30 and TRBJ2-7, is SQTIHQWPATLVQPVGSPLSLECTVEGTSNPNLYWYRQAAGRGLQLLFYSVGIGQISSEVPQNLSASRPQDRQFILSSKKLLLSDSGFYLCAWSVSLVGYEQYFGPGTRLTVT.

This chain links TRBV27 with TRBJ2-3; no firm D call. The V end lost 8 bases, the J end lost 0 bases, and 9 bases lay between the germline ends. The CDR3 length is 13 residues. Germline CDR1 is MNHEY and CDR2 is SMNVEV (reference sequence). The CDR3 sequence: CASSIPSTDTQYF. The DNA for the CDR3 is TGTGCCAGCTCTATCCCCAGCACAGATACGCAGTATTTT.

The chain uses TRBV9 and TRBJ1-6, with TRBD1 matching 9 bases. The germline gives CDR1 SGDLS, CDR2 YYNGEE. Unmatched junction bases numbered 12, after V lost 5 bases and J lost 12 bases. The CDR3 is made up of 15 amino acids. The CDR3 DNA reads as TGTGCCAGCAGTGAAGGTGGGACAGGGTTTAGACCCCTCCACTTT. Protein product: CASSEGGTGFRPLHF.

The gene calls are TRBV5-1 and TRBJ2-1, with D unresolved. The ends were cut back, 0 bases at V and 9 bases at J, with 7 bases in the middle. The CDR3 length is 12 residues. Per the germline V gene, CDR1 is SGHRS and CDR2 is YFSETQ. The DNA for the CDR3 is TGCGCCAGCAGCTTGGGGTTCGGTGAGCAGTTCTTC. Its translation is CASSLGFGEQFF.

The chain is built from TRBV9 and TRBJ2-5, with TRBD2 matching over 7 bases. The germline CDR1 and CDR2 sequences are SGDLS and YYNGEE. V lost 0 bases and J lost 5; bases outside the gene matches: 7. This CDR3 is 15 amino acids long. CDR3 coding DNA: TGTGCCAGCAGCGTAGAGGGGAGGGCCCCGGAGACCCAGTACTTC. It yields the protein CASSVEGRAPETQYF.

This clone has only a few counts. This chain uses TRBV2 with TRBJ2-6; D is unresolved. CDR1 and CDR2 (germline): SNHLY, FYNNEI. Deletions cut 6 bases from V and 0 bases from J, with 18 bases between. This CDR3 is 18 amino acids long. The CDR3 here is CASRLSRDGISGANVLTF. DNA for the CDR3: TGTGCCAGCAGATTAAGTAGGGATGGAATCTCTGGGGCCAACGTCCTGACTTTC.

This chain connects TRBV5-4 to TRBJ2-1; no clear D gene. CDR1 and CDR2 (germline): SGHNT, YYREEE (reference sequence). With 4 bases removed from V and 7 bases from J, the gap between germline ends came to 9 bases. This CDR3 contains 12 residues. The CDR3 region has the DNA TGTGCCAGCAGCCAGGACCGGAATGAGCAGTTCTTC. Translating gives CASSQDRNEQFF.

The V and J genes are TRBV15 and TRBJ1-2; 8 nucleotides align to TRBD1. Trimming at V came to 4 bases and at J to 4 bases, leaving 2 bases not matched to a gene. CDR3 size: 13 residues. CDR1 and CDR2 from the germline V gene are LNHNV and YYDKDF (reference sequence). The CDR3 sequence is CATSKGQGYGYTF. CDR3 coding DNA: TGTGCCACCAGCAAAGGACAGGGCTATGGCTACACCTTC.

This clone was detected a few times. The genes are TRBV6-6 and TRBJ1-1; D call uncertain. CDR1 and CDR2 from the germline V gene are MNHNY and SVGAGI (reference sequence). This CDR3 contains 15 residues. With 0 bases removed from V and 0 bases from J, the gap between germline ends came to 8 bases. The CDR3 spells CASSYSVPMNTEAFF. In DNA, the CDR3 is TGTGCCAGCAGTTACTCGGTTCCCATGAACACTGAAGCTTTCTTT.

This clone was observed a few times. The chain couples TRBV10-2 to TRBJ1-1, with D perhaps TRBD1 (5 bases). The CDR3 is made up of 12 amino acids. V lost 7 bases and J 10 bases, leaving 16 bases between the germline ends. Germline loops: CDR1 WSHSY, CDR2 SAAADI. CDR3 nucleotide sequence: TGCGCCAGCAATACAGGCGGCGGGGGAGCTTTCTTT. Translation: CASNTGGGGAFF.

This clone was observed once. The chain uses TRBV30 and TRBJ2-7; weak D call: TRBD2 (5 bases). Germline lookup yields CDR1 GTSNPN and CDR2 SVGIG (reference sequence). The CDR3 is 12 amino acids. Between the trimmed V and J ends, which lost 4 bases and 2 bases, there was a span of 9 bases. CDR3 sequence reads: CAWTGLTYEQYF. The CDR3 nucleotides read TGTGCCTGGACCGGACTCACCTACGAGCAGTACTTC. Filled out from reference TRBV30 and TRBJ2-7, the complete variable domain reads SQTIHQWPATLVQPVGSPLSLECTVEGTSNPNLYWYRQAAGRGLQLLFYSVGIGQISSEVPQNLSASRPQDRQFILSSKKLLLSDSGFYLCAWTGLTYEQYFGPGTRLTVT.

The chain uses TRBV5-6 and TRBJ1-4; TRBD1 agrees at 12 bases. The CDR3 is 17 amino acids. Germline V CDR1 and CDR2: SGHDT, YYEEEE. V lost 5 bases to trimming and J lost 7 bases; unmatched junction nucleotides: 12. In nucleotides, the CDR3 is TGTGCCAGCAGTCCCGGGACAGGGGGCGGATTCGGTGAAAAACTGTTTTTT. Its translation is CASSPGTGGGFGEKLFF.

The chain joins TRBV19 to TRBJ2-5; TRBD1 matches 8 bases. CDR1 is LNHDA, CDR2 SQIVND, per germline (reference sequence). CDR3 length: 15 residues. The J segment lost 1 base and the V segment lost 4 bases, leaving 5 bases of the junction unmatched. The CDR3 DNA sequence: TGTGCCAGTAGTAGCCAGGGGGCCCCCCAAGAGACCCAGTACTTC. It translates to CASSSQGAPQETQYF.

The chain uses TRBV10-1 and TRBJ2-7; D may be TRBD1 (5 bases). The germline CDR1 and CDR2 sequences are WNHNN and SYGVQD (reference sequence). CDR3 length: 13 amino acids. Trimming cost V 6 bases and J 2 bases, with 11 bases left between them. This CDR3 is CASSGSGTYEQYF. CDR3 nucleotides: TGCGCCAGCAGCGGATCAGGGACCTACGAGCAGTACTTC.

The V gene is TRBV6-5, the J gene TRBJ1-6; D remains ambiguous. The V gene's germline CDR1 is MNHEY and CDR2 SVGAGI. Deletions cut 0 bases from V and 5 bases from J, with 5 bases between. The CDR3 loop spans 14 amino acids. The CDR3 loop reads CASSYSANNSPLHF. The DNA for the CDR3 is TGTGCCAGCAGTTACTCAGCTAATAATTCACCCCTCCACTTT.

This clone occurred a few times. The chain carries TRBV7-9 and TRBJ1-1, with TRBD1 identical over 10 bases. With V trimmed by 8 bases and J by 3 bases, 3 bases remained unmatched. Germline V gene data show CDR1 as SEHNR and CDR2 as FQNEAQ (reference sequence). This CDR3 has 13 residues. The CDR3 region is CASEDRGDTEAFF. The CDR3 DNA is TGTGCCAGCGAGGACAGGGGGGACACTGAAGCTTTCTTT.

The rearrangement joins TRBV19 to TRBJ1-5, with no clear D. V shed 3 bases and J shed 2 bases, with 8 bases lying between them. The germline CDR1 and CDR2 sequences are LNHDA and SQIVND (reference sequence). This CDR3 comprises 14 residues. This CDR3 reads CASSINRGNQPQHF. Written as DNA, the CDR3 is TGTGCCAGTAGTATTAATCGAGGCAATCAGCCCCAGCATTTT.

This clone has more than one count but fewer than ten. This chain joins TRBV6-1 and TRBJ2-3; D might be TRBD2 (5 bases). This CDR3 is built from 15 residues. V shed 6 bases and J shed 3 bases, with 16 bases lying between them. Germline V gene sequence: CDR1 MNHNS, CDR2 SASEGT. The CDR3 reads CASRGVYPQTDTQYF. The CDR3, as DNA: TGTGCCAGCAGGGGAGTTTACCCCCAGACAGATACGCAGTATTTT.

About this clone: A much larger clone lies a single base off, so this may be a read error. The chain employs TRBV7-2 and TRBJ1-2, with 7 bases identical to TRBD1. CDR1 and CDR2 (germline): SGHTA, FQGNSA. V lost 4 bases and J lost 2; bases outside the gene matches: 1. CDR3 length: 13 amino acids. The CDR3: CASSSGQNYGYTF. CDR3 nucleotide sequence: TGTGCCAGCAGCTCGGGACAGAACTATGGCTACACCTTC.

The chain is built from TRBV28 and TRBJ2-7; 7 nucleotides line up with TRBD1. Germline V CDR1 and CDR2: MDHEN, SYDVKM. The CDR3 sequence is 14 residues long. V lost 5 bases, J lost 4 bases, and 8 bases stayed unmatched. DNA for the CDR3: TGTGCCAGCAGTCCGTCTTCAGGGGGATACGAGCAGTACTTC. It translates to CASSPSSGGYEQYF.

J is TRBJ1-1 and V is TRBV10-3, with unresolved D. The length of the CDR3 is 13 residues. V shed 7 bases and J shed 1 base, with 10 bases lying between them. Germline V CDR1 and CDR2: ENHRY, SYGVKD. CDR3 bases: TGTGCCATCACCCGGGCGGAGAACACTGAAGCTTTCTTT. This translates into CAITRAENTEAFF.

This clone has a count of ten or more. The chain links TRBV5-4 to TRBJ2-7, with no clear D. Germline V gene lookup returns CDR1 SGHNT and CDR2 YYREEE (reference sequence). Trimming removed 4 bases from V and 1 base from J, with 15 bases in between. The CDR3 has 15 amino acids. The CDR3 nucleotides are TGTGCCAGCAGCCCGATATTCGGCGGTTCCTACGAGCAGTACTTC. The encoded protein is CASSPIFGGSYEQYF.